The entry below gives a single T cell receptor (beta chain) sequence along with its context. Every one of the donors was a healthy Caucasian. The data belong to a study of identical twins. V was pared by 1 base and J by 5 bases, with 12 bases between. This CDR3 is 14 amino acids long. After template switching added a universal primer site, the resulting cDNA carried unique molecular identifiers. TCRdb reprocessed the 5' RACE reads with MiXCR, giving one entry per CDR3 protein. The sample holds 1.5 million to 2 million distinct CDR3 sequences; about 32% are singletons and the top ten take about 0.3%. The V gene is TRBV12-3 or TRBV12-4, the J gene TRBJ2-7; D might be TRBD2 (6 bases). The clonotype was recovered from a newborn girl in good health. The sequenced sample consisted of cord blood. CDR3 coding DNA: TGTGCCAGCAGTTTAGTCGGGGGTGGGGACGAGCAGTACTTC. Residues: CASSLVGGGDEQYF.